The clone carrying this T cell receptor beta chain was detected only a few times. This sample was taken from a study of Graves' ophthalmopathy and Graves' hyperthyroidism. V was cut by 1 base and J by 0 bases, with 15 bases left in between. CDR3 length equals 18 residues. Per germline, CDR1 SGHVS and CDR2 FNYEAQ. Using RNA transcripts, the TCR beta CDR3 regions were amplified. The library came from an HTBI-primed first-round RT-PCR and a second-round multiplex PCR. One entry per CDR3 protein, called by TCRdb with MiXCR from the multiplex PCR reads. The table shows over a million distinct CDR3 sequences, with 36% occurring only once.

Material: peripheral blood or thyroid tissue (not recorded which). The chain is built from TRBV7-6 and TRBJ2-2; D ambiguous. This TCR derives from an adult man with Graves' hyperthyroidism. CDR3 DNA: TGTGCCAGCAGCTTAGGATGGTTTTTACCGCCGAACACCGGGGAGCTGTTTTTT. Protein: CASSLGWFLPPNTGELFF. Drawing the rest from reference TRBV7-6 and TRBJ2-2, the complete variable domain is GAGVSQSPRYKVTKRGQDVALRCDPISGHVSLYWYRQALGQGPEFLTYFNYEAQQDKSGLPNDRFSAERPEGSISTLTIQRTEQRDSAMYRCASSLGWFLPPNTGELFFGEGSRLTVL.